The clone carrying this T cell receptor (beta chain) was observed a few times. Its matching antigen is unknown. The CDR3 runs 16 residues. After removal of 3 bases from V and 6 bases from J, the junction contained 9 bases not matched to a gene. Germline CDR1 and CDR2: MNHNY and SVGAGI (reference sequence). These data come from a study of beta chain features in type 1 diabetes. Study results and caveats: Sequencing from cDNA could over-represent high-TCR-expressing cells. Among all four CD4+ subsets, Type 1 diabetes patients had TCRB CDR3s that were moderately but significantly shorter.

There was one heparinised blood draw per donor, averaging around 0.11 L. Sequenced material consisted of expressed TCRB transcripts (all of the isolated RNA was reverse transcribed). The protocol was immunoSEQ multiplex PCR, while the TCRdb copy is restricted to in-frame clones and leaves out a portion. The sample holds hundreds of thousands of clones, around 16% seen once. The clonotype comes from a man between 18 and 29 years old with type 1 diabetes. The chain employs TRBV6-6 and TRBJ2-1, with TRBD1 identical over 9 bases. Specimen: naive CD4+ T cells from blood. The CDR3 nucleotides read TGTGCCAGCAGTTATGGGACAGGGACCTTACGCAATGAGCAGTTCTTC. It specifies CASSYGTGTLRNEQFF.